The entry below gives a single TCR beta chain sequence along with its context. The target antigen is unknown. The assay ran at deep level. Profiling relied on immunoSEQ multiplex PCR, and the TCRdb table lists in-frame clones only, not all of them. The sample includes 550,000 to 600,000 clones, around 76% of them seen just once. The sample originates from a study of shared clonotypes between healthy human individuals. Study outcomes and limitations: Sampling involved blood alone; tissue repertoires likely differ. An anticipated effect of sequencing depth on clonotype sharing among donors was recognized.

Donors comprised only Caucasian adults living in Nashville, Tennessee. This receptor was identified in a woman in her thirties or forties in good health. Some clones in this sample may be carry-over from other donors' samples. The sample comprised PBMCs.

Here the CDR3 reads CASSLRTMPQETQYF. The DNA for the CDR3 is TGTGCCAGCAGTTTGCGCACTATGCCCCAAGAGACCCAGTACTTC. This chain uses TRBV28 with TRBJ2-5; D not resolved. In germline, CDR1 is MDHEN, CDR2 SYDVKM. The CDR3 contains 15 residues. V lost 3 bases to trimming and J lost 1 base, with 12 bases between them.